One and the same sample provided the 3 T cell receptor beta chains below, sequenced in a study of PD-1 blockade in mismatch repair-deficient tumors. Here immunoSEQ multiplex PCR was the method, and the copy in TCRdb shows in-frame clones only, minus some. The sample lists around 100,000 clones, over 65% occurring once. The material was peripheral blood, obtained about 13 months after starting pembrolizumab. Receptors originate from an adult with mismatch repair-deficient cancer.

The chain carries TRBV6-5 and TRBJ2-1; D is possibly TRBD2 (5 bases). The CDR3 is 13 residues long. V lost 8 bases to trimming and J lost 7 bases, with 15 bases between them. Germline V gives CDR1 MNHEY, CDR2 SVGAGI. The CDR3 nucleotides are TGTGCCAGCTCGCTGGGGAGAAGAAATGAGCAGTTCTTC. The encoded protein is CASSLGRRNEQFF.

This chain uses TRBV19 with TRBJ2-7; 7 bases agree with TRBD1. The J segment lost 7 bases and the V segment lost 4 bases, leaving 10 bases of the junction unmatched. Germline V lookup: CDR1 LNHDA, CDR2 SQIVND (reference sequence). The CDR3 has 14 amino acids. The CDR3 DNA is TGTGCCAGTAGTACGTCCGGGACAGTCGGAGAGCAGTACTTC. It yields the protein CASSTSGTVGEQYF.

CDR3 nucleotides: TGTGCCAGCAGCTTTCCATACAATGAGCAGTTCTTC. This sequence encodes CASSFPYNEQFF. The chain carries TRBV5-6 and TRBJ2-1; no clear D. The germline V gene has CDR1 SGHDT and CDR2 YYEEEE. CDR3 length: 12 amino acids. V was trimmed by 2 bases and J by 4 bases, leaving 4 bases between them.